The next 22 T cell receptor beta chains were all read from a single sample in a study of blood T cell repertoires in COVID-19. Using immunoSEQ multiplex PCR, the repertoire was profiled, and TCRdb retains in-frame clones only, with some absent. The table lists tens of thousands of clones, around 90% of them singletons. The source material was peripheral blood. The receptors derive from a woman aged 70 to 79 with acute or convalescent COVID-19.

The V call is TRBV3-1 (or the pseudogene TRBV3-2), the J call TRBJ2-7, with 9 bases matching TRBD1. CDR3 length equals 15 residues. The germline CDR1 and CDR2 sequences are LGHDT and YNNKEL (reference sequence). V was clipped by 3 bases and J by 5 bases; unmatched bases: 8. Here the CDR3 DNA reads TGTGCCAGCAGCCAGCGGACAGGGGATAGGCACGAGCAGTACTTC. This translates into CASSQRTGDRHEQYF.

The J gene is TRBJ2-4, the V gene TRBV7-2; 9 bases are shared with TRBD2. This CDR3 comprises 18 residues. V was clipped by 5 bases and J by 1 base; unmatched bases: 12. Germline V gene lookup returns CDR1 SGHTA and CDR2 FQGNSA. The CDR3 region is CASSGGGWSGRAKNIQYF. The CDR3 DNA sequence: TGTGCCAGCAGCGGAGGGGGCTGGAGCGGGAGGGCCAAAAACATTCAGTACTTC. The full variable domain, rest sourced from reference TRBV7-2 and TRBJ2-4, is GAGVSQSPSNKVTEKGKDVELRCDPISGHTALYWYRQSLGQGLEFLIYFQGNSAPDKSGLPSDRFSAERTGGSVSTLTIQRTQQEDSAVYLCASSGGGWSGRAKNIQYFGAGTRLSVL.

The rearrangement joins TRBV2 to TRBJ2-1; 9 nucleotides line up with TRBD2. V shed 7 bases, J shed 8 bases, and the junction held 6 bases outside the gene matches. CDR1 SNHLY and CDR2 FYNNEI come from the germline V gene. This CDR3 contains 13 residues. The CDR3 nucleotides are TGTGCCAGCACTAGCGGGATTTTCTATGAGCAGTTCTTC. Translated: CASTSGIFYEQFF.

The chain carries TRBV6-1 and TRBJ1-4, with TRBD1 identical over 7 bases. The CDR3 has 16 residues. The germline gives CDR1 MNHNS, CDR2 SASEGT. V lost 4 bases to trimming and J lost 4 bases; unmatched junction nucleotides: 9. The CDR3 DNA sequence: TGTGCCAGCAGTGTCCAGTCCGGGACAGATAATGAAAAACTGTTTTTT. Translating gives CASSVQSGTDNEKLFF.

The J gene is TRBJ2-7, the V gene TRBV6-1, with 10 nucleotides matching TRBD2. CDR1 is MNHNS and CDR2 is SASEGT in the germline V gene. Unmatched junction bases numbered 2, after V lost 0 bases and J lost 3 bases. The CDR3 is 15 amino acids. The CDR3 reads CASSEAGTSVYEQYF. The CDR3, as DNA: TGTGCCAGCAGTGAAGCCGGGACTAGCGTCTACGAGCAGTACTTC.

The chain combines TRBV29-1 with TRBJ2-1; 9 nucleotides align to TRBD1. Germline V gene lookup returns CDR1 SQVTM and CDR2 ANQGSEA. The CDR3 is 15 residues long. V trimming: 6 bases; J trimming: 8 bases; junction bases outside the gene matches: 14. The CDR3 spells CSVDTGTGIIDEQFF. CDR3 nucleotides: TGCAGCGTCGATACCGGGACAGGGATTATCGATGAGCAGTTCTTC.

The chain's CDR3 is CASSITTSGSAYTQYF. The CDR3 nucleotides read TGTGCCAGTAGTATCACCACTAGCGGCTCTGCATATACGCAGTATTTT. This chain joins TRBV19 and TRBJ2-3, with 8 positions matching TRBD2. With V trimmed by 3 bases and J by 7 bases, 12 bases remained unmatched. Germline V lookup: CDR1 LNHDA, CDR2 SQIVND (reference sequence). This CDR3 is built from 16 residues.

The chain recombines TRBV5-1 with TRBJ2-1; TRBD2 agrees at 10 bases. Germline CDR1 is SGHRS and CDR2 is YFSETQ. J was trimmed by 5 bases and V by 2 bases; bases with no gene match: 7. The CDR3 sequence is 16 residues long. CDR3 nucleotides: TGCGCCAGCAGCTTACCTAGCGGGAGAGTGAACAATGAGCAGTTCTTC. Amino acids: CASSLPSGRVNNEQFF.

This sequence joins TRBV30 and TRBJ1-6, with a weak D call TRBD1 (5 bases). CDR1 and CDR2 (germline): GTSNPN, SVGIG (reference sequence). V was shortened by 5 bases and J by 8 bases, with 16 bases between the two germline ends. The CDR3 spans 14 residues. In DNA, the CDR3 is TGTGCCTGGGCCGGGGGATATGGGGATTCACCCCTCCACTTT. It is translated as CAWAGGYGDSPLHF.

The J gene is TRBJ2-1, the V gene TRBV19; 7 nucleotides line up with TRBD2. The CDR3 is made up of 15 amino acids. Germline trimming cut 7 bases from V and 8 bases from J; bases unmatched to any gene: 14. In germline, CDR1 is LNHDA, CDR2 SQIVND (reference sequence). CDR3 protein: CASKKLFMGRDEQFF. In DNA form, the CDR3 reads TGTGCCAGTAAGAAGTTATTTATGGGGAGGGATGAGCAGTTCTTC.

This clone was detected once. The rearrangement joins TRBV2 to TRBJ2-1; TRBD1 matches at 9 bases. The CDR3 length is 14 residues. With V trimmed by 7 bases and J by 3 bases, 4 bases remained unmatched. Germline V CDR1 and CDR2: SNHLY, FYNNEI. CDR3 bases: TGTGCCAGCATGGGGGACAGGGTCTACAATGAGCAGTTCTTC. This encodes CASMGDRVYNEQFF.

The chain has TRBV28 and TRBJ2-5, with TRBD2 as a possible D gene (6 bases). This CDR3 has 14 amino acids. V dropped 6 bases and J dropped 4 bases, with 15 bases sitting between them. CDR1 and CDR2 (germline): MDHEN, SYDVKM. The CDR3 bases are TGTGCCAGCAGCGCAGGGACTTTAGTAGAGACCCAGTACTTC. This gives the protein CASSAGTLVETQYF. Looking up the rest from reference TRBV28 and TRBJ2-5 gives the full variable domain: DVKVTQSSRYLVKRTGEKVFLECVQDMDHENMFWYRQDPGLGLRLIYFSYDVKMKEKGDIPEGYSVSREKKERFSLILESASTNQTSMYLCASSAGTLVETQYFGPGTRLLVL.

The V call is TRBV2, the J call TRBJ2-6, with 7 bases identical to TRBD1. The V gene end was trimmed by 5 bases and the J gene end by 4 bases; junction bases not matched to a gene: 5. CDR1 is SNHLY and CDR2 is FYNNEI in the germline V gene. The CDR3 totals 15 residues. The CDR3 is CASSNTGVGANVLTF. Written as DNA, the CDR3 is TGTGCCAGCAGTAATACAGGGGTGGGGGCCAACGTCCTGACTTTC.

The chain links TRBV6-5 to TRBJ1-3; D perhaps matches TRBD1 (5 bases). Germline V gene sequence: CDR1 MNHEY, CDR2 SVGAGI. This CDR3 has 14 residues. V gave up 8 bases and J gave up 2 bases, with 13 bases separating them. The CDR3 is CASESGGTGNTIYF. DNA for the CDR3: TGTGCCAGCGAATCGGGGGGGACTGGAAACACCATATATTTT.

This clone was picked up one time. The chain employs TRBV2 and TRBJ2-7, with D tentatively TRBD1 (6 bases). Per germline, CDR1 SNHLY and CDR2 FYNNEI. CDR3 length equals 13 residues. The germline V and J ends were trimmed by 2 bases and 5 bases, with 10 bases remaining between them. The CDR3 loop reads CASSETGQDEQYF. The CDR3 DNA reads TGTGCCAGCAGTGAAACAGGGCAAGACGAGCAGTACTTC.

Remarks on this clone: The junction differs from germline at one of its ends, possibly a read error. The rearrangement links TRBV12-3 or TRBV12-4 to TRBJ2-7; D unclear. This CDR3 is built from 11 residues. In DNA, the CDR3 is TGTGCCAGCAGTCCCTCCCACGAGCAGTACTTC. It translates to CASSPSHEQYF.

The gene calls are TRBV11-3 and TRBJ2-1, with TRBD1 matching over 9 bases. This CDR3 is built from 14 residues. The germline gives CDR1 SGHNT, CDR2 YENEEA. Germline trimming cut 4 bases from V and 4 bases from J; bases unmatched to any gene: 2. CDR3 residues: CASSYGQGYNEQFF. In nucleotides, the CDR3 is TGTGCCAGCAGCTACGGACAGGGGTACAATGAGCAGTTCTTC.

The chain carries TRBV28 and TRBJ1-1, with TRBD1 matching 8 bases. Germline CDR1 is MDHEN and CDR2 is SYDVKM. CDR3 length equals 15 residues. Trimming removed 4 bases from V and 6 bases from J; junction bases left unmatched: 10. The DNA for the CDR3 is TGTGCCAGCAGTTCTATCGGACAGGGTAGGGCTGAAGCTTTCTTT. Translation gives CASSSIGQGRAEAFF.

The gene calls are TRBV7-9 and TRBJ1-1; D not certain. This CDR3 comprises 13 residues. In germline, CDR1 is SEHNR, CDR2 FQNEAQ (reference sequence). V lost 6 bases and J lost 1, with 9 bases in between. CDR3 DNA sequence: TGTGCCAGCAGGACTACACAGAACACTGAAGCTTTCTTT. It encodes CASRTTQNTEAFF.

The chain has TRBV10-1 and TRBJ2-3, with 9 nucleotides matching TRBD2. With V trimmed by 0 bases and J by 6 bases, 7 bases remained unmatched. The germline CDR1 and CDR2 sequences are WNHNN and SYGVQD (reference sequence). The CDR3 is 16 residues long. The CDR3 loop is CASSESTLAGGDTQYF. The CDR3 DNA reads as TGCGCCAGCAGTGAGTCGACACTAGCGGGCGGGGATACGCAGTATTTT.

This chain uses TRBV4-2 with TRBJ2-7; perhaps TRBD2 as D (6 bases). The CDR3 length is 14 residues. The ends were cut back, 0 bases at V and 2 bases at J, with 8 bases in the middle. Germline V gene sequence: CDR1 LGHNA, CDR2 YNFKEQ. The CDR3 spells CASSQERDTYEQYF. The CDR3, as DNA: TGTGCCAGCAGCCAAGAGCGGGATACCTACGAGCAGTACTTC.

The V gene is TRBV28, the J gene TRBJ2-6; a possible D gene is TRBD1 (6 bases). The CDR3 consists of 15 residues. CDR1 is MDHEN, CDR2 SYDVKM, per germline. Deletions cut 11 bases from V and 1 base from J, with 15 bases between. This CDR3 is CAGSAGASGANVLTF. CDR3 nucleotide sequence: TGTGCCGGATCCGCAGGGGCTTCTGGGGCCAACGTCCTGACTTTC.